This TCR beta chain comes out of a study of cytomegalovirus exposure and HLA in healthy donors. Study in general: In a later analysis, it was reported that the 120 or so validation repertoires had been produced on the same platform as the 690 or so repertoires belonging to the first cohort.

Germline lookup yields CDR1 SGHDN and CDR2 FVKESK. The ends were cut back, 0 bases at V and 7 bases at J, with 16 bases in the middle. CDR3 size: 16 residues. Overall study findings and caveats: Generally TCR sequences proved uncommon, though certain public TCRs appeared in numerous donors.

The table came from immunoSEQ multiplex PCR; TCRdb's copy has only in-frame clones and leaves some out. The table has 150,000 to 200,000 clones, 80% to 90% seen once. Worth noting for this clone: Its specificity is not known.

Source material: PBMCs. The rearrangement joins TRBV14 to TRBJ2-1; possible D gene TRBD2, 7 bases. The receptor comes from a woman aged 25 to 39 in good health and CMV-seronegative. For the CDR3, the DNA is TGTGCCAGCAGCCAAGATACCGGGGGGCCTAGGAATGAGCAGTTCTTC. Translated: CASSQDTGGPRNEQFF.